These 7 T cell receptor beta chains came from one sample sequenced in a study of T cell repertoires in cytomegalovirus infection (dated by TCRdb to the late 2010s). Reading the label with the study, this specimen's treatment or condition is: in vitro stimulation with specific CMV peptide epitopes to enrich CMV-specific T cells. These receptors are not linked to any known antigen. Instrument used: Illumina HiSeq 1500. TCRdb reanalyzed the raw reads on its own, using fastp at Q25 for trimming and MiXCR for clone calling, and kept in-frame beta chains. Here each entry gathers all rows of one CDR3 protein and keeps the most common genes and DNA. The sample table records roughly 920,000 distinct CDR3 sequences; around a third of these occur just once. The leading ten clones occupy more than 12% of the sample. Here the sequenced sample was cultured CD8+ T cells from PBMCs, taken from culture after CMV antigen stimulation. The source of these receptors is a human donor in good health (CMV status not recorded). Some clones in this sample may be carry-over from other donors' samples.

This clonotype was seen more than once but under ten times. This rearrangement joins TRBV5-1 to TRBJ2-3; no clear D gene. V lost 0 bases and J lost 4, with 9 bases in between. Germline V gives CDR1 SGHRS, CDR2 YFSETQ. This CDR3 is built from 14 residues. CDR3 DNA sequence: TGCGCCAGCAGCTTGGTACAAAACGCAGATACGCAGTATTTT. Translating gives CASSLVQNADTQYF.

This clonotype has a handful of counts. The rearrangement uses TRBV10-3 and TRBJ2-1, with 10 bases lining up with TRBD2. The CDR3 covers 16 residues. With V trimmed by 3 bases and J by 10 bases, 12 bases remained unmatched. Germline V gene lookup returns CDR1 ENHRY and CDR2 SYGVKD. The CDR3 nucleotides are TGTGCCATCAGTGACCCACTAGCGGGGAGAACTTACGAGCAGTTCTTC. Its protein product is CAISDPLAGRTYEQFF.

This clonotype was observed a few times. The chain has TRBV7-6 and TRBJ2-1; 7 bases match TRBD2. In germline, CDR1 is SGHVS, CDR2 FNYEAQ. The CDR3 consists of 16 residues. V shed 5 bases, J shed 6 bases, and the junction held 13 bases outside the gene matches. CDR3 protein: CASSLSMMRGFNEQFF. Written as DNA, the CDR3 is TGTGCCAGCAGCCTCTCAATGATGCGGGGGTTCAATGAGCAGTTCTTC.

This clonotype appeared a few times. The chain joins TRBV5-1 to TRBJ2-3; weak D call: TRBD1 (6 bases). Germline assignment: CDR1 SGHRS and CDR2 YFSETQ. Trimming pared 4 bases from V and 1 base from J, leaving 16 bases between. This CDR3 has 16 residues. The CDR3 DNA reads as TGCGCCAGCAGCCCGGACAGAGGAACAGGCACAGATACGCAGTATTTT. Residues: CASSPDRGTGTDTQYF.

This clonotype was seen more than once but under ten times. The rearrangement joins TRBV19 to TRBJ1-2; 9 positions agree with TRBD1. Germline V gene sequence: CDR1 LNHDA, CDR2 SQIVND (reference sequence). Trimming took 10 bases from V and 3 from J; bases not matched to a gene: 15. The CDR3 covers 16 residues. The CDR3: CATLEQGAEGDYGYTF. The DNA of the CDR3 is TGTGCCACCCTCGAACAGGGGGCGGAGGGGGACTATGGCTACACCTTC. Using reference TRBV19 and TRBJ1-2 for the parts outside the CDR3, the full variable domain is DGGITQSPKYLFRKEGQNVTLSCEQNLNHDAMYWYRQDPGQGLRLIYYSQIVNDFQKGDIAEGYSVSREKKESFPLTVTSAQKNPTAFYLCATLEQGAEGDYGYTFGSGTRLTVV.

This CDR3 reads CASSGERGETQYF. For the CDR3, the DNA is TGTGCCAGTAGTGGGGAGAGGGGAGAGACCCAGTACTTC. The V and J genes are TRBV19 and TRBJ2-5; D is perhaps TRBD1 or TRBD2 (5 bases each). Germline CDR1 LNHDA, CDR2 SQIVND (reference sequence). The CDR3 is 13 amino acids. The ends were cut back, 5 bases at V and 4 bases at J, with 11 bases in the middle.

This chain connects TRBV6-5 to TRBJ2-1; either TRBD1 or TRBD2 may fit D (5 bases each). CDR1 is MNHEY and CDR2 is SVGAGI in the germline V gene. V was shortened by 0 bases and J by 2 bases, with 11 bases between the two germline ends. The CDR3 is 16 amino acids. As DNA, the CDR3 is TGTGCCAGCAGTTACTCGTACCAGGGACCCTACAATGAGCAGTTCTTC. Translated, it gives CASSYSYQGPYNEQFF.